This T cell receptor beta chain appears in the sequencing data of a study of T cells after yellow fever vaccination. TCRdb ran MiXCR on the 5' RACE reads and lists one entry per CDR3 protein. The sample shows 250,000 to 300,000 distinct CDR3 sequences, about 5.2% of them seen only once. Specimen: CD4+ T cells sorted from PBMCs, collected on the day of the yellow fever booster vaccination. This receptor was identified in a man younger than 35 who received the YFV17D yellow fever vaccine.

CDR3 coding DNA: TGCGCCAGCAGCCCGGCAGAAGCTAACTATGGCTACACCTTC. It is translated as CASSPAEANYGYTF. The chain has TRBV5-1 and TRBJ1-2; D uncertain. V was shortened by 4 bases and J by 0 bases, with 10 bases between the two germline ends. This CDR3 contains 14 residues. Germline V gene data show CDR1 as SGHRS and CDR2 as YFSETQ.